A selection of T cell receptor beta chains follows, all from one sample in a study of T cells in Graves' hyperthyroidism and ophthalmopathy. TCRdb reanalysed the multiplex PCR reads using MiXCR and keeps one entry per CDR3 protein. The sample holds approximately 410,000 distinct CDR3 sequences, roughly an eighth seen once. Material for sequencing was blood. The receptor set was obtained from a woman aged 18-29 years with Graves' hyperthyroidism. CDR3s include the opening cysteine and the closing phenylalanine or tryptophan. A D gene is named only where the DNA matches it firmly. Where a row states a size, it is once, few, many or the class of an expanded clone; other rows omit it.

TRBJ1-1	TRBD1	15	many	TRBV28	CASDQGQGKNTEAFF	TGTGCCAGCGACCAAGGACAGGGGAAGAACACTGAAGCTTTCTTT
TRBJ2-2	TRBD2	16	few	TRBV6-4	CASSNGTSGTTGELFF	TGTGCCAGCAGCAACGGGACTAGCGGGACAACCGGGGAGCTGTTTTTT
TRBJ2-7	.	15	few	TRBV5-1	CASSGRGGAVSEQYF	TGCGCCAGCAGCGGGAGGGGGGGAGCGGTTTCCGAGCAGTACTTC
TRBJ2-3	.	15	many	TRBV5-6	CASSLDVGPTDTQYF	TGTGCCAGCAGCTTGGATGTGGGTCCCACAGATACGCAGTATTTT
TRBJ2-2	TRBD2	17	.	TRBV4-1	CASSQAGLAGVSGELFF	TGCGCCAGCAGCCAAGCGGGACTAGCGGGAGTCTCCGGGGAGCTGTTTTTT
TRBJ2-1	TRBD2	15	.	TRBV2	CASRSGLAGPHEQFF	TGTGCCAGCAGATCGGGACTAGCGGGACCGCATGAGCAGTTCTTC
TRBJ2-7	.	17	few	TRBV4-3	CASSQEASDIGSYEQYF	TGCGCCAGCAGCCAAGAGGCCTCAGACATAGGGTCCTACGAGCAGTACTTC
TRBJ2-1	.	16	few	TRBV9	CASSRDSRGSYNEQFF	TGTGCCAGCAGCCGAGACTCGCGGGGCTCCTACAATGAGCAGTTCTTC
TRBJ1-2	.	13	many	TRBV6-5	CASTLDGAYGYTF	TGTGCCAGCACCCTGGACGGCGCCTATGGCTACACCTTC
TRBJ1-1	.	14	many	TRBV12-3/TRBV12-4	CASSGGGSDTEAFF	TGTGCCAGCAGTGGGGGGGGCTCGGACACTGAAGCTTTCTTT
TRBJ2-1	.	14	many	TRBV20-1	CSAIGGVGYNEQFF	TGCAGTGCTATTGGGGGAGTTGGATACAATGAGCAGTTCTTC
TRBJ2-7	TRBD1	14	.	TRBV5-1	CASSFGAGGYEQYF	TGCGCCAGCAGCTTTGGTGCAGGGGGCTACGAGCAGTACTTC
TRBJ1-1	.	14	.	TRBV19	CASTGGLPDTEAFF	TGTGCCAGTACCGGGGGGTTGCCAGACACTGAAGCTTTCTTT
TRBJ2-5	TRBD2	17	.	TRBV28	CASSLWGGGRAGETQYF	TGTGCCAGCAGCCTGTGGGGGGGCGGGAGGGCCGGGGAGACCCAGTACTTC
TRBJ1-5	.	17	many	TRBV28	CASSFGTIEKFNQPQHF	TGTGCCAGCAGTTTCGGGACAATAGAAAAGTTCAATCAGCCCCAGCATTTT
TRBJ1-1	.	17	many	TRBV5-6	CASSLDSGNYLNTEAFF	TGTGCCAGCAGCTTGGATTCCGGGAACTACCTGAACACTGAAGCTTTCTTT
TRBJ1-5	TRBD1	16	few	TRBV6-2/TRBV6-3	CASSYRRSQGDQPQHF	TGTGCCAGCAGTTACCGGAGGAGCCAGGGGGATCAGCCCCAGCATTTT
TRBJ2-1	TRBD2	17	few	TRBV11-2	CASSQLSVAGVFNEQFF	TGTGCCAGCAGCCAGTTAAGCGTAGCGGGAGTTTTCAATGAGCAGTTCTTC
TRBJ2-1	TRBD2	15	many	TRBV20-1	CSANTREGLAGEQFF	TGCAGTGCTAATACGCGGGAGGGCCTAGCGGGTGAGCAGTTCTTC
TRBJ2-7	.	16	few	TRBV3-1	CASSHDSGTLSYEQYF	TGTGCCAGCAGCCATGACTCCGGGACACTGTCCTACGAGCAGTACTTC
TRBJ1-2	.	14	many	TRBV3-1	CASSQVESNYGYTF	TGTGCCAGCAGCCAAGTGGAGTCTAACTATGGCTACACCTTC
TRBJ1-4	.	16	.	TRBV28	CASKPPARVGNEKLFF	TGTGCCAGCAAGCCACCCGCAAGGGTTGGGAATGAAAAACTGTTTTTT
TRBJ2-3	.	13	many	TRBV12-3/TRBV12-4	CASSLGLSDTQYF	TGTGCCAGCAGCTTAGGACTCTCAGATACGCAGTATTTT
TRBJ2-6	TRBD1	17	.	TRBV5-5	CASSSTGINSGANVLTF	TGTGCCAGCAGCTCGACAGGGATCAACTCTGGGGCCAACGTCCTGACTTTC
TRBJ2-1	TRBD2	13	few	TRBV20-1	CSARGTSGLEQFF	TGCAGTGCTAGAGGGACTAGCGGGCTTGAGCAGTTCTTC
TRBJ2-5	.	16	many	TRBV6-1	CASSEVVSPGRETQYF	TGTGCCAGCAGTGAAGTGGTGAGCCCCGGGCGGGAGACCCAGTACTTC
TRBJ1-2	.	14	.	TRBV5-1	CASSPTGPSGGYTF	TGCGCCAGCAGCCCCACCGGACCCTCGGGGGGCTACACCTTC
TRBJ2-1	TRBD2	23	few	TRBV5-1	CASSFPGSTGTSGRRSSYNEQFF	TGCGCCAGCAGCTTTCCGGGGAGCACCGGGACTAGCGGGAGGAGAAGCTCCTACAATGAGCAGTTCTTC
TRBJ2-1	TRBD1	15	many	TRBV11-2	CASSFRQGKYNEQFF	TGTGCCAGCAGCTTCCGACAGGGAAAATACAATGAGCAGTTCTTC
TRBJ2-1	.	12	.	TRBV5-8	CASSRNPAPQFF	TGTGCCAGCAGCCGAAACCCGGCTCCGCAGTTCTTC
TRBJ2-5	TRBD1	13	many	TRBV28	CASWTGGQETQYF	TGTGCCAGCTGGACAGGGGGGCAAGAGACCCAGTACTTC
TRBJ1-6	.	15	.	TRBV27	CASSFDFSTNSPLHF	TGTGCCAGCAGTTTCGACTTTTCTACTAATTCACCCCTCCACTTT
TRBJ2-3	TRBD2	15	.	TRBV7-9	CASSSGGISTDTQYF	TGTGCCAGCAGCTCGGGGGGAATTAGCACAGATACGCAGTATTTT